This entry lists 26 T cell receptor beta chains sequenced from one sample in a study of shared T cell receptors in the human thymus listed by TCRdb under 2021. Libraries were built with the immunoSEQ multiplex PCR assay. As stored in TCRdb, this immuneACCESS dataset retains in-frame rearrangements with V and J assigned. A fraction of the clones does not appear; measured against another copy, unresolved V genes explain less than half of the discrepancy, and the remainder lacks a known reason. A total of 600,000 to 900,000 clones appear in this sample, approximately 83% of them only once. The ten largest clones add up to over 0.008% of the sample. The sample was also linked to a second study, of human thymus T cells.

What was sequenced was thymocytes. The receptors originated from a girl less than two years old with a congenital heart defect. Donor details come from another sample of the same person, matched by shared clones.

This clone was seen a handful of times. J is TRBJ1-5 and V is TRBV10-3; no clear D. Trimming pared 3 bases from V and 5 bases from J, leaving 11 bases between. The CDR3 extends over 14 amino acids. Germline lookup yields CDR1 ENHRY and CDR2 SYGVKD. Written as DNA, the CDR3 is TGTGCCATCAGTGACTGGTTAGCAGATCAGCCCCAGCATTTT. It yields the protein CAISDWLADQPQHF.

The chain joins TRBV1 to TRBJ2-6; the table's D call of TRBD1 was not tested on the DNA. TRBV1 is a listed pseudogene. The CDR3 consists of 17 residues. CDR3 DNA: TGCACGCGGGGACAGTCCCCCTTACCCTCTGGGGCCAACGTCCTGACTTTC. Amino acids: CTRGQSPLPSGANVLTF.

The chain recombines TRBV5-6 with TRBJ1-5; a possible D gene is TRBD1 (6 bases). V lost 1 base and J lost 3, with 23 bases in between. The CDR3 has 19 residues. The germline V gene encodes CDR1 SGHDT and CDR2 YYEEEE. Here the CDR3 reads CASSLWGHGVGWDNQPQHF. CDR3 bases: TGTGCCAGCAGCTTGTGGGGACATGGGGTCGGGTGGGACAATCAGCCCCAGCATTTT.

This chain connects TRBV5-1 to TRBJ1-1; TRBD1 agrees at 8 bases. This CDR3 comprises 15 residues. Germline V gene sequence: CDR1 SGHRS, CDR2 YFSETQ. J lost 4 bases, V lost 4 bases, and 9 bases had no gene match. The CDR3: CASSDGPGQGTEAFF. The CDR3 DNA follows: TGCGCCAGCAGCGACGGCCCCGGACAGGGCACTGAAGCTTTCTTT. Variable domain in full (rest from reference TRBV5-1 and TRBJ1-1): KAGVTQTPRYLIKTRGQQVTLSCSPISGHRSVSWYQQTPGQGLQFLFEYFSETQRNKGNFPGRFSGRQFSNSRSEMNVSTLELGDSALYLCASSDGPGQGTEAFFGQGTRLTVV.

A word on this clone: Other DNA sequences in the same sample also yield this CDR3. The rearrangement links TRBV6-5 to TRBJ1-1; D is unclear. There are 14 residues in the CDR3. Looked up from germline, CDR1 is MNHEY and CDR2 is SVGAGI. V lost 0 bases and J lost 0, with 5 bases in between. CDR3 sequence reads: CASSYSRMNTEAFF. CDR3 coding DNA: TGTGCCAGCAGTTACTCGAGGATGAACACTGAAGCTTTCTTT.

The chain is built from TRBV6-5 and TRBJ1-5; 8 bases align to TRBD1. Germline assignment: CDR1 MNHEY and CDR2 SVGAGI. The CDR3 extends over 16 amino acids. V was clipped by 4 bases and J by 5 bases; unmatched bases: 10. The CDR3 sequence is CASSSPRAGGDQPQHF. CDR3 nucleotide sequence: TGTGCCAGCAGTTCTCCGAGGGCAGGGGGCGATCAGCCCCAGCATTTT.

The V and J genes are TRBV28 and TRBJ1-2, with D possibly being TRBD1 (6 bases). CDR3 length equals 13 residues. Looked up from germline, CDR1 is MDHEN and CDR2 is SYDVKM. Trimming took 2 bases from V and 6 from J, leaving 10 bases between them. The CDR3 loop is CASSLGGANGYTF. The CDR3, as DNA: TGTGCCAGCAGTTTAGGGGGCGCGAATGGCTACACCTTC.

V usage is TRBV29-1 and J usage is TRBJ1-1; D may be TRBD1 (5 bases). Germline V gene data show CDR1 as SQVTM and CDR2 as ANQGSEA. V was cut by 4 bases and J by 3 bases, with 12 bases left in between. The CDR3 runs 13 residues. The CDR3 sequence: CSVAGAGHTEAFF. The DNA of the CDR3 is TGCAGCGTTGCTGGGGCAGGGCACACTGAAGCTTTCTTT. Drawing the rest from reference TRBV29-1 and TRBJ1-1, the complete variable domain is SAVISQKPSRDICQRGTSLTIQCQVDSQVTMMFWYRQQPGQSLTLIATANQGSEATYESGFVIDKFPISRPNLTFSTLTVSNMSPEDSSIYLCSVAGAGHTEAFFGQGTRLTVV.

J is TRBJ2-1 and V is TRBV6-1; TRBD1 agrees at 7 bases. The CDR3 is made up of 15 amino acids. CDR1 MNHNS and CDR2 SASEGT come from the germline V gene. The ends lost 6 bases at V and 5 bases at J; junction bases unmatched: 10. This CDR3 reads CASRNEDRIDNEQFF. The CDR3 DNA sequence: TGTGCCAGCAGGAATGAGGACAGGATAGACAATGAGCAGTTCTTC.

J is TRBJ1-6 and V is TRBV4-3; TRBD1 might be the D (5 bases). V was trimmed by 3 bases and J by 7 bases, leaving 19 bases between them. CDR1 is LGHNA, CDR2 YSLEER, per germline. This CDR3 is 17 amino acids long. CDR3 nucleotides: TGCGCCAGCAGCCAGAAAGCGTTCAAGGGGCGGAATTCACCCCTCCACTTT. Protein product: CASSQKAFKGRNSPLHF.

CDR3 amino acids: CASSKGTGGEQYF. As DNA, the CDR3 is TGTGCCAGCAGCAAAGGGACAGGGGGAGAGCAGTACTTC. The chain has TRBV7-2 and TRBJ2-7; 11 nucleotides align to TRBD1. The CDR3 length is 13 residues. V lost 5 bases to trimming and J lost 7 bases; unmatched junction nucleotides: 4. In germline, CDR1 is SGHTA, CDR2 FQGNSA.

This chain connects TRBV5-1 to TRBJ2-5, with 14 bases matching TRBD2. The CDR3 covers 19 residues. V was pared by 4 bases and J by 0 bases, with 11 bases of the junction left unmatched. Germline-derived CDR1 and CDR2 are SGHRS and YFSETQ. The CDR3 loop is CASSPRLAGGPRNQETQYF. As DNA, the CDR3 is TGCGCCAGCAGCCCACGACTAGCGGGGGGGCCTAGAAACCAAGAGACCCAGTACTTC.

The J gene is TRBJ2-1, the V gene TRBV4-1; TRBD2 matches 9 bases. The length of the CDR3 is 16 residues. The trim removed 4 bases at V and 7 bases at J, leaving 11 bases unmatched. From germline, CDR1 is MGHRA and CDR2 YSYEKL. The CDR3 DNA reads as TGCGCCAGCAGCCTCCTGGCGGATAGCGGGGGAAATGAGCAGTTCTTC. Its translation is CASSLLADSGGNEQFF.

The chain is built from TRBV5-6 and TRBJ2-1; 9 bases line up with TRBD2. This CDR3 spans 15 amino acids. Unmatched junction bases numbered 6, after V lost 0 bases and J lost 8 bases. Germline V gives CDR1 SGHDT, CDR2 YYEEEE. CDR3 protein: CASSLGRGGFYEQFF. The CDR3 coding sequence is TGTGCCAGCAGCTTGGGGCGGGGGGGCTTTTATGAGCAGTTCTTC.

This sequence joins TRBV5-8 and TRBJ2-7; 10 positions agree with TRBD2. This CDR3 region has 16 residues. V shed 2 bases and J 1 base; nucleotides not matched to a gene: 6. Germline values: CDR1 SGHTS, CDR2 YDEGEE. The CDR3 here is CASSFLPSGRSYEQYF. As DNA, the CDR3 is TGTGCCAGCAGCTTTCTGCCTAGCGGGAGATCCTACGAGCAGTACTTC.

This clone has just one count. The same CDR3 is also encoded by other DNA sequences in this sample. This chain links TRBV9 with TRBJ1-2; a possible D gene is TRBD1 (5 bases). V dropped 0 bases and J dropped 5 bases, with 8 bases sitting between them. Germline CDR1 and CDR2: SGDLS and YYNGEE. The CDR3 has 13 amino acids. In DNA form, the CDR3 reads TGTGCCAGCAGCGTAGGTCGGGGGTATGGCTACACCTTC. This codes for CASSVGRGYGYTF.

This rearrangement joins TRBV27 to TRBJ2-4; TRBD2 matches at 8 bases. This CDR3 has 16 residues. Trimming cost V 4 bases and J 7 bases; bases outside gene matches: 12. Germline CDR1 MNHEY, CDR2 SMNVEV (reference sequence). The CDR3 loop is CASSYGGGWRGNIQYF. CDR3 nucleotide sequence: TGTGCCAGCAGTTACGGCGGGGGGTGGCGGGGGAACATTCAGTACTTC.

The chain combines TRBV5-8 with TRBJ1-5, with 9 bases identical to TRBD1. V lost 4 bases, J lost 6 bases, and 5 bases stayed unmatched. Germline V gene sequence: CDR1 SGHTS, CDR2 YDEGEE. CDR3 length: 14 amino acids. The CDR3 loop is CASSSTGGGQPQHF. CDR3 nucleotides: TGTGCCAGCAGCAGTACAGGGGGCGGTCAGCCCCAGCATTTT.

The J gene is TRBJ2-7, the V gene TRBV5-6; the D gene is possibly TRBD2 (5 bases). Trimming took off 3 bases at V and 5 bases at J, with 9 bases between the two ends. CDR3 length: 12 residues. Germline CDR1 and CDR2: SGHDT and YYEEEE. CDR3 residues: CASSSGIHEQYF. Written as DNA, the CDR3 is TGTGCCAGCAGCTCCGGGATCCACGAGCAGTACTTC.

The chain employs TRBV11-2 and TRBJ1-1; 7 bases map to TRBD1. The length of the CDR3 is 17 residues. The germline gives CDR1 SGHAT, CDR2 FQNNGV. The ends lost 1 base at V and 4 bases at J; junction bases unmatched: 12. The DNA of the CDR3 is TGTGCCAGCAGCTTAGGACAGGGCTGGGGTGGGGGCACTGAAGCTTTCTTT. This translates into CASSLGQGWGGGTEAFF.

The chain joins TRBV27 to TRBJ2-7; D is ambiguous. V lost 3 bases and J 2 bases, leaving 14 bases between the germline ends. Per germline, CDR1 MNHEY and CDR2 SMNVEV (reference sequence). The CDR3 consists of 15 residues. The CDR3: CASSFGQADPYEQYF. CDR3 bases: TGTGCCAGCAGTTTTGGCCAGGCAGACCCCTACGAGCAGTACTTC.

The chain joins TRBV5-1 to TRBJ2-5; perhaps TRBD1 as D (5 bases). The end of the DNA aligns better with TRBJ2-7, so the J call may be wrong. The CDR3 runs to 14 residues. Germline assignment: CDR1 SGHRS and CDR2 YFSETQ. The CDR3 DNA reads TGCGCCAGCAGCTTGGCCCCGACAGAAGGCGAGCAGTACTTC. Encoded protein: CASSLAPTEGEQYF.

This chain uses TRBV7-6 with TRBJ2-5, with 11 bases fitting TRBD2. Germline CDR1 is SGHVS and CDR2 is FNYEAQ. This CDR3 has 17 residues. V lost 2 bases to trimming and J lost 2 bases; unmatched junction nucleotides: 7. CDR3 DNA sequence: TGTGCCAGCAGCTTATTGTTTACTAGCGGGGGTCAAGAGACCCAGTACTTC. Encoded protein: CASSLLFTSGGQETQYF.

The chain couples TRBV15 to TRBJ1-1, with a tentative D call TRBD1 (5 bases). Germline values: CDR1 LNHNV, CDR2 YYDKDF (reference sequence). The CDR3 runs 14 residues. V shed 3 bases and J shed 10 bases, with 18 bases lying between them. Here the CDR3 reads CATSSKSGKRRAFF. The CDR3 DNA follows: TGTGCCACCAGCAGTAAGTCAGGGAAGAGAAGAGCTTTCTTT. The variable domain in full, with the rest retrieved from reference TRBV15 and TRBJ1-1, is DAMVIQNPRYQVTQFGKPVTLSCSQTLNHNVMYWYQQKSSQAPKLLFHYYDKDFNNEADTPDNFQSRRPNTSFCFLDIRSPGLGDTAMYLCATSSKSGKRRAFFGQGTRLTVV.

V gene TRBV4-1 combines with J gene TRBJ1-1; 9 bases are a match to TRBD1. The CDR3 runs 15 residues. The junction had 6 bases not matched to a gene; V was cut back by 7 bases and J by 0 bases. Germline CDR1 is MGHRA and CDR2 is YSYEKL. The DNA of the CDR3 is TGCGCCAGCAAGGACAGGGGCTTGATGAACACTGAAGCTTTCTTT. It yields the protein CASKDRGLMNTEAFF.

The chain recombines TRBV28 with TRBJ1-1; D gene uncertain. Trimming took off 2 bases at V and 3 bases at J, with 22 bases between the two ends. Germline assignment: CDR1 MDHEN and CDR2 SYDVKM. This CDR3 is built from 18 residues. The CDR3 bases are TGTGCCAGCAGTTTAAGGGTTTCGTGGGCCTCTAGCGACACTGAAGCTTTCTTT. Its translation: CASSLRVSWASSDTEAFF.